This T cell receptor (beta chain) came from a study of blood T cells in healthy people across ages. Study-level points and caveats: Per million T cells, the diversity of TCR beta decreased roughly linearly as age advanced.

Germline-derived CDR1 and CDR2 are SSHAT and FNYEAQ (reference sequence). The CDR3 contains 16 residues. In the case of this clonotype: Its target is unknown. A junction end diverges from the germline sequence, so it may reflect a read error.

Next came a second PCR, run for roughly 6 to 11 cycles, which used a sample-barcoded 5' primer along with a J-beta primer mix. TCRdb processed the 5' RACE reads anew with MiXCR; each CDR3 protein has one entry. The sample carries around 600,000 distinct CDR3 sequences, around 48% recorded once. Sequences were obtained from blood. This receptor was obtained from a man older than 75 in good health. V is TRBV7-7 and J is TRBJ2-5; D tentatively fits TRBD1 or TRBD2 (6 bases each). CDR3 residues: CASSLGGTPFQETQYF. The CDR3 DNA is TGTGCTAGCAGCTTAGGGGGGACTCCATTCCAAGAGACCCAGTACTTC. Full variable domain (rest looked up from reference TRBV7-7 and TRBJ2-5): GAGVSQSPRYKVTKRGQDVTLRCDPISSHATLYWYQQALGQGPEFLTYFNYEAQPDKSGLPSDRFSAERPEGSISTLTIQRTEQRDSAMYRCASSLGGTPFQETQYFGPGTRLLVL.